This T cell receptor beta chain was retrieved from a study of blood T cell repertoires in COVID-19. CDR3 length equals 16 residues. The V and J ends lost 4 bases and 9 bases, in that order; junction bases with no gene match: 14. The germline V gene encodes CDR1 SGHTA and CDR2 FQGNSA. In the study's own analysis: From reference gene primer amplification, estimates of nucleated cell counts were derived. Clones were read by immunoSEQ multiplex PCR, and TCRdb kept only the in-frame ones, dropping some. The DNA was the basis for D and trimming; V, J and clone size are from that table. This table has 300,000 or so clones, about 87% appearing once.

The source material was peripheral blood. The receptor's source is a woman aged 35 to 49 who had recovered from COVID-19. The chain is built from TRBV7-2 and TRBJ2-5; 10 nucleotides align to TRBD2. Written as DNA, the CDR3 is TGTGCCAGCAGCTCCAAGGGACTAGCGTCGGGTAGGGCCCAGTACTTC. Residues: CASSSKGLASGRAQYF. Drawing the rest from reference TRBV7-2 and TRBJ2-5, the complete variable domain is GAGVSQSPSNKVTEKGKDVELRCDPISGHTALYWYRQSLGQGLEFLIYFQGNSAPDKSGLPSDRFSAERTGGSVSTLTIQRTQQEDSAVYLCASSSKGLASGRAQYFGPGTRLLVL.